Sequencing of this TCR beta chain was carried out in a study of OX40 agonist ivuxolimab in advanced cancers. Libraries were prepared by immunoSEQ multiplex PCR; TCRdb keeps only in-frame clonotypes and omits some of them. The table includes approximately 69,000 clones, 80% detected once. This clonotype was sampled from an adult with an advanced solid tumor such as melanoma, head and neck, liver or kidney cancer. Sequences were derived from CD4+ or CD8+ T cells sorted from blood, sampled in a trial of the OX40 agonist ivuxolimab.

The CDR3 loop is CASSLRTPTNEKLFF. Here the CDR3 DNA reads TGTGCCAGCAGCCTCAGGACACCAACTAATGAAAAACTGTTTTTT. The rearrangement joins TRBV5-4 to TRBJ1-4, with a tentative D call TRBD1 (5 bases). Deletions cut 4 bases from V and 0 bases from J, with 10 bases between. CDR3 length: 15 amino acids. Germline CDR1 is SGHNT and CDR2 is YYREEE (reference sequence).